Included here is one TCR beta chain sequence, with context. The target antigen is unknown. 13 Jbeta primers and 60 Vbeta primers were used for the PCR. Libraries were prepared by immunoSEQ multiplex PCR; TCRdb keeps only in-frame clonotypes and omits some of them. Its table lists 200,000 to 250,000 clones. Trimming removed 6 bases from V and 0 bases from J; junction bases left unmatched: 6. Germline values: CDR1 MNHEY, CDR2 SMNVEV (reference sequence). The length of the CDR3 is 15 residues. The data were obtained in a study of cytomegalovirus exposure and HLA in healthy donors. Study results and caveats: With DRB1 most and HLA-C fewest, TCR association rates differed between HLA loci in a later analysis. Most of the TCR beta V segments (in an earlier analysis) were productive either about 87% or about 30% of the time. Available immune exposure information covered CMV serostatus only. Later findings reportedly placed an Asian-associated ancestry cluster below the approximately 670-donor mean for N-insertions.

The sequenced sample was PBMCs. This receptor was taken from a woman in her thirties in good health and CMV-seropositive. V gene TRBV27 combines with J gene TRBJ2-7; TRBD2 agrees at 9 bases. The CDR3 bases are TGTGCCAGCAGGTCGCGGGAGGGCATCTCCTACGAGCAGTACTTC. Translating gives CASRSREGISYEQYF.